This entry lists 32 T cell receptor beta chains sequenced from one sample in a study of blood T cell repertoires in COVID-19 (dated by TCRdb to the early 2020s). Receptors were amplified or captured by the immunoSEQ multiplex PCR assay. The source is immuneACCESS, and TCRdb retained only in-frame sequences with V and J called. Part of the clones is not carried over; for the studies checked, unresolved V genes explain less than half of this, and the remainder is unexplained. The sample records hundreds of thousands of clones, roughly 91% of which are singletons. About 4% of the sample goes to the ten largest clones. Sequenced input: PBMCs or T cells enriched from blood (not recorded which). The receptor source for this set is a woman in her twenties or thirties with acute COVID-19.

The chain has TRBV28 and TRBJ1-6; D perhaps matches TRBD1 (6 bases). The V end was cut by 4 bases, the J end by 0 bases, with 7 bases between. Germline loops: CDR1 MDHEN, CDR2 SYDVKM. The CDR3 runs to 15 residues. The CDR3 coding sequence is TGTGCCAGCAGTTACAGGGTCTCCTATAATTCACCCCTCCACTTT. This translates into CASSYRVSYNSPLHF. Drawing the rest from reference TRBV28 and TRBJ1-6, the complete variable domain is DVKVTQSSRYLVKRTGEKVFLECVQDMDHENMFWYRQDPGLGLRLIYFSYDVKMKEKGDIPEGYSVSREKKERFSLILESASTNQTSMYLCASSYRVSYNSPLHFGNGTRLTVT.

V is TRBV5-1 and J is TRBJ1-1, with TRBD1 matching over 8 bases. V lost 4 bases and J lost 5; bases outside the gene matches: 7. The CDR3 has 14 amino acids. Germline CDR1 reads SGHRS; CDR2 reads YFSETQ. This chain's CDR3 is CASSRGQGETEAFF. The CDR3 nucleotides are TGCGCCAGCAGCCGAGGACAGGGTGAGACTGAAGCTTTCTTT.

The rearrangement links TRBV7-9 to TRBJ2-2; D gene unclear. This CDR3 spans 12 amino acids. V gave up 5 bases and J gave up 5 bases, with 6 bases separating them. Germline assignment: CDR1 SEHNR and CDR2 FQNEAQ (reference sequence). The chain's CDR3 is CASSTQTGELFF. CDR3 in DNA: TGTGCCAGCAGCACCCAGACCGGGGAGCTGTTTTTT.

The gene calls are TRBV23-1 and TRBJ2-5, with 8 bases matching TRBD2. TRBV23-1 carries the ORF label, with uncertain function. Unmatched junction bases numbered 4, after V lost 7 bases and J lost 0 bases. The CDR3 is made up of 14 amino acids. In DNA form, the CDR3 reads TGCGCCAGCAAACTAGCGGTCTACCAAGAGACCCAGTACTTC. This gives the protein CASKLAVYQETQYF.

The chain is built from TRBV5-4 and TRBJ2-3; D perhaps matches TRBD2 (6 bases). The CDR3 is made up of 13 amino acids. The ends were cut back, 0 bases at V and 4 bases at J, with 6 bases in the middle. CDR1 SGHNT and CDR2 YYREEE come from the germline V gene (reference sequence). As DNA, the CDR3 is TGTGCCAGCAGCTTGGGGGGGGCAGATACGCAGTATTTT. Translating it yields CASSLGGADTQYF.

The CDR3 region has the DNA TGCGCCAGCAGTCAATGGAAGGACAGGGGAAATTCACCCCTCCACTTT. Translating it yields CASSQWKDRGNSPLHF. This chain connects TRBV23-1 to TRBJ1-6; 9 positions agree with TRBD1. TRBV23-1 counts as an open reading frame of uncertain function. CDR3 length: 16 amino acids. V was pared by 1 base and J by 7 bases, with 5 bases of the junction left unmatched.

This rearrangement joins TRBV6-5 to TRBJ2-7; 8 bases map to TRBD1. V gave up 5 bases and J gave up 4 bases; unmatched junction bases: 7. Germline values: CDR1 MNHEY, CDR2 SVGAGI. This CDR3 comprises 14 residues. The CDR3 bases are TGTGCCAGCAGTCCCCGGACAGGGAAATACGAGCAGTACTTC. Translation gives CASSPRTGKYEQYF.

The V call is TRBV19, the J call TRBJ2-7; possibly TRBD2 for D (6 bases). The CDR3 consists of 15 residues. Per germline, CDR1 LNHDA and CDR2 SQIVND (reference sequence). Trimming took 2 bases from V and 2 from J, leaving 13 bases between them. As DNA, the CDR3 is TGTGCCAGTAGTATAAGACTAGAAGGACCCTACGAGCAGTACTTC. Its translation is CASSIRLEGPYEQYF.

This chain uses TRBV7-2 with TRBJ1-1, with unresolved D. The CDR3 loop spans 14 amino acids. The V and J ends lost 7 bases and 0 bases respectively, with 12 bases between them. Germline assignment: CDR1 SGHTA and CDR2 FQGNSA. The CDR3, as DNA: TGTGCCAGCACCCCGAGAGCCATGAACACTGAAGCTTTCTTT. Encoded protein: CASTPRAMNTEAFF.

The rearrangement uses TRBV2 and TRBJ1-4, with 8 bases matching TRBD1. The CDR3 consists of 15 residues. J was trimmed by 7 bases and V by 6 bases; bases with no gene match: 10. Germline V lookup: CDR1 SNHLY, CDR2 FYNNEI. CDR3 sequence: CASRDRDRGGEKLFF. The CDR3 coding sequence is TGTGCCAGCAGAGATCGAGACAGGGGTGGTGAAAAACTGTTTTTT.

The gene calls are TRBV7-3 and TRBJ1-1; no definite D call. Germline assignment: CDR1 SGHTA and CDR2 FQGTGA. Trimming stripped 2 bases from V and 5 bases from J, with 12 bases between. The CDR3 length is 14 residues. The CDR3 reads CASSLFTSGTEAFF. Written as DNA, the CDR3 is TGTGCCAGCAGCTTATTCACTTCGGGGACTGAAGCTTTCTTT.

This sequence joins TRBV7-9 and TRBJ1-1; no clear D gene. The CDR3 runs 13 residues. Trimming removed 5 bases from V and 5 bases from J, with 12 bases in between. Germline V gives CDR1 SEHNR, CDR2 FQNEAQ (reference sequence). The CDR3 nucleotides are TGTGCCAGCAGCCCGCCCCCAGATACTGAAGCTTTCTTT. Its translation: CASSPPPDTEAFF.

V and J are TRBV14 and TRBJ2-1; possible D gene TRBD1, 6 bases. CDR1 and CDR2 from the germline V gene are SGHDN and FVKESK. The CDR3 is 15 residues long. V lost 4 bases, J lost 6 bases, and 16 bases lay in between. This chain's CDR3 is CASSLKGGYVNEQFF. DNA for the CDR3: TGTGCCAGCAGCCTAAAAGGGGGTTATGTCAATGAGCAGTTCTTC.

V gene TRBV5-5 combines with J gene TRBJ2-3, with 11 positions matching TRBD2. CDR3 length: 15 residues. CDR1 SGHKS and CDR2 YYEKEE come from the germline V gene (reference sequence). V dropped 4 bases and J dropped 5; count of bases not matched to a gene: 6. CDR3 sequence (DNA): TGTGCCAGCAGCCCCGGTACTAGCGGGGGAGATACGCAGTATTTT. Translation: CASSPGTSGGDTQYF.

This clone was observed a single time. CDR3 sequence: CASSQIPGQLNTEAFF. Written as DNA, the CDR3 is TGCGCCAGCAGCCAGATTCCGGGACAGTTGAACACTGAAGCTTTCTTT. The chain recombines TRBV4-3 with TRBJ1-1; TRBD1 agrees at 7 bases. CDR1 and CDR2 from the germline V gene are LGHNA and YSLEER. The CDR3 is made up of 16 amino acids. The J segment lost 0 bases and the V segment lost 3 bases, leaving 7 bases of the junction unmatched.

V gene TRBV6-2 or TRBV6-3 combines with J gene TRBJ1-5; D is unresolved. CDR1 and CDR2 from the germline V gene are MNHEY and SVGEGT. V lost 6 bases and J 0 bases, leaving 12 bases between the germline ends. The CDR3 extends over 15 amino acids. DNA for the CDR3: TGTGCCAGCAGCCCCGAGTTCCTTAGCAATCAGCCCCAGCATTTT. This gives the protein CASSPEFLSNQPQHF.

This chain connects TRBV10-1 to TRBJ1-2, with 9 bases matching TRBD1. V lost 10 bases, J lost 7 bases, and 10 bases stayed unmatched. The CDR3 extends over 13 amino acids. The germline V gene has CDR1 WNHNN and CDR2 SYGVQD (reference sequence). The CDR3 bases are TGCGCCATCTCTCCGGGACAGGGTTCTGGCTACACCTTC. Translation gives CAISPGQGSGYTF.

This chain links TRBV12-5 with TRBJ2-3; no firm D call. The CDR3 has 12 residues. Germline lookup yields CDR1 LGHNT and CDR2 FRNRAP. DNA for the CDR3: TGTGCCTCCCCTAACCGTACAGATACGCAGTATTTT. Protein product: CASPNRTDTQYF.

This chain uses TRBV6-5 with TRBJ1-2; D gene uncertain. The V end lost 2 bases, the J end lost 2 bases, and 15 bases lay between the germline ends. The germline CDR1 and CDR2 sequences are MNHEY and SVGAGI. This CDR3 has 16 residues. CDR3 protein: CASSYVENHPNYGYTF. CDR3 sequence (DNA): TGTGCCAGCAGTTACGTGGAGAACCACCCCAACTATGGCTACACCTTC.

The chain has TRBV27 and TRBJ2-6; 8 bases match TRBD1. With V trimmed by 6 bases and J by 0 bases, 7 bases remained unmatched. This CDR3 region has 17 residues. Germline-derived CDR1 and CDR2 are MNHEY and SMNVEV (reference sequence). The CDR3 reads CASSRGHPYSGANVLTF. In DNA form, the CDR3 reads TGTGCCAGCAGCAGGGGGCATCCTTACTCTGGGGCCAACGTCCTGACTTTC.

The rearrangement uses TRBV19 and TRBJ1-1; D gene uncertain. The CDR3 is 14 amino acids. Germline assignment: CDR1 LNHDA and CDR2 SQIVND (reference sequence). V lost 1 base to trimming and J lost 0 bases, with 6 bases between them. The CDR3 DNA reads as TGTGCCAGTAGTATAGTCAGTATGAACACTGAAGCTTTCTTT. Translating it yields CASSIVSMNTEAFF.

The chain combines TRBV16 with TRBJ2-7, with D possibly matching TRBD1 (6 bases). This CDR3 has 14 residues. V was shortened by 3 bases and J by 4 bases, with 13 bases between the two germline ends. Germline V gives CDR1 KGHSY, CDR2 FQNENV. CDR3 coding DNA: TGTGCCAGCAGCCAGAGGGACACGAGATACGAGCAGTACTTC. This gives the protein CASSQRDTRYEQYF.

The rearrangement uses TRBV3-1 (or the pseudogene TRBV3-2) and TRBJ2-1; 8 nucleotides line up with TRBD2. The V gene end was trimmed by 0 bases and the J gene end by 7 bases; junction bases not matched to a gene: 8. The CDR3 totals 16 residues. CDR1 is LGHDT and CDR2 is YNNKEL in the germline V gene (reference sequence). CDR3 in amino acids: CASSQEVGGGWNEQFF. As DNA, the CDR3 is TGTGCCAGCAGCCAAGAGGTCGGCGGGGGGTGGAATGAGCAGTTCTTC.

The chain is built from TRBV3-1 (or the pseudogene TRBV3-2) and TRBJ1-2; TRBD1 matches 9 bases. The V gene's germline CDR1 is LGHDT and CDR2 YNNKEL (reference sequence). V dropped 4 bases and J dropped 7; count of bases not matched to a gene: 13. The CDR3 has 16 amino acids. As DNA, the CDR3 is TGTGCCAGCAGCCCAATACTCCGGGACAGGGTATCTGGCTACACCTTC. This codes for CASSPILRDRVSGYTF.

V is TRBV6-5 and J is TRBJ1-6; 7 bases are shared with TRBD1. The CDR3 is 13 amino acids. V dropped 8 bases and J dropped 5; count of bases not matched to a gene: 3. Germline V gives CDR1 MNHEY, CDR2 SVGAGI. This CDR3 is CASQQGNNSPLHF. CDR3 in DNA: TGTGCCAGCCAACAGGGGAATAATTCACCCCTCCACTTT.

The chain joins TRBV15 to TRBJ1-5; 10 bases agree with TRBD1. The CDR3 runs to 14 residues. Trimming took 6 bases from V and 4 from J; bases not matched to a gene: 3. From germline, CDR1 is LNHNV and CDR2 YYDKDF (reference sequence). The CDR3 coding sequence is TGTGCCACCAGACGGGACAGGGGAAATCAGCCCCAGCATTTT. Protein: CATRRDRGNQPQHF.

The rearrangement joins TRBV5-1 to TRBJ2-3; perhaps TRBD2 as D (6 bases). The CDR3 extends over 15 amino acids. CDR1 is SGHRS and CDR2 is YFSETQ in the germline V gene. V was pared by 4 bases and J by 0 bases, with 12 bases between. This CDR3 is CASSPGDASTDTQYF. CDR3 coding DNA: TGCGCCAGCAGCCCGGGGGATGCTAGCACAGATACGCAGTATTTT.

The J gene is TRBJ2-5, the V gene TRBV27, with a tentative D call TRBD1 (5 bases). V lost 8 bases, J lost 8 bases, and 9 bases lay in between. The CDR3 is 10 amino acids. CDR1 and CDR2 (germline): MNHEY, SMNVEV (reference sequence). The CDR3 DNA reads TGTGCCAGCGGGGCACTTACCCAGTACTTC. It codes for CASGALTQYF.

This sequence joins TRBV28 and TRBJ1-1; D may be TRBD1 (5 bases). Trimming took 6 bases from V and 4 from J, leaving 21 bases between them. The CDR3 is 16 residues long. The germline V gene encodes CDR1 MDHEN and CDR2 SYDVKM. As DNA, the CDR3 is TGTGCCAGCAGCCGTTTTGGGGGAGGAGGGACCACTGAAGCTTTCTTT. Translation gives CASSRFGGGGTTEAFF.

The chain links TRBV19 to TRBJ2-7; TRBD1 aligns across 7 bases. J was trimmed by 3 bases and V by 6 bases; bases with no gene match: 8. The CDR3 contains 14 residues. Germline CDR1 LNHDA, CDR2 SQIVND (reference sequence). In DNA, the CDR3 is TGTGCCAGTAGCTTGGACAGGACCCTCTACGAGCAGTACTTC. It yields the protein CASSLDRTLYEQYF.

The CDR3 region is CASSQDLLAGDPYNEQFF. For the CDR3, the DNA is TGTGCCAGCAGCCAAGATCTGCTAGCGGGGGATCCTTACAATGAGCAGTTCTTC. This rearrangement joins TRBV14 to TRBJ2-1; TRBD2 agrees at 10 bases. CDR3 length equals 18 residues. With V trimmed by 0 bases and J by 4 bases, 9 bases remained unmatched. CDR1 is SGHDN and CDR2 is FVKESK in the germline V gene.

J is TRBJ2-7 and V is TRBV19; the match to TRBD2 covers 8 bases. This CDR3 spans 14 amino acids. Germline V gene sequence: CDR1 LNHDA, CDR2 SQIVND (reference sequence). V shed 5 bases, J shed 7 bases, and the junction held 10 bases outside the gene matches. This CDR3 is CASSDLGLAWEQYF. The CDR3, as DNA: TGTGCCAGTAGTGATCTTGGACTAGCATGGGAGCAGTACTTC.